One T cell receptor beta chain is described in this entry. One end of the junction fails to match germline, which may point to a read error. This sample is part of a study of CD4 and CD8 cells across lung adenocarcinoma regions. The patients had localized lung adenocarcinoma, a non-small cell subtype. Per the germline V gene, CDR1 is MNHNS and CDR2 is SASEGT. This CDR3 comprises 14 residues. Via MiXCR, TCRdb re-called the PCR reads, giving one row per CDR3 protein. The repertoire holds tens of thousands of distinct CDR3 sequences, with roughly half as singletons. Sequencing used CD4+ T cells from the center of a lung tumor. This chain connects TRBV6-1 to TRBJ2-5, with D perhaps matching TRBD1 or TRBD2 (7 bases each). This sequence was found in a male donor with lung adenocarcinoma. The CD4 and CD8 labels of this study may be unreliable. As DNA, the CDR3 is TGTGCGAGCCAGGGGGGCGGGGGCGCAGATACGCAGTACTTT. It yields the protein CASQGGGGADTQYF.